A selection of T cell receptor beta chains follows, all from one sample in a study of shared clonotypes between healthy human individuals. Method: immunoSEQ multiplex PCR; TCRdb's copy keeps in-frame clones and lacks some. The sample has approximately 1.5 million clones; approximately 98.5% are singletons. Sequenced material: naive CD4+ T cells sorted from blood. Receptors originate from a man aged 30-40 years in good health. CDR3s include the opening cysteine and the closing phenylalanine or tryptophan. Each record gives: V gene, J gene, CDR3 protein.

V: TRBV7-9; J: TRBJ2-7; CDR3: CASSPLRSPSSYEQYF
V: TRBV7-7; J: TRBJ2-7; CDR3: CASSRGAGYEQYF
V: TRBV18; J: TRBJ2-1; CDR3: CASSTGLTNNEQFF
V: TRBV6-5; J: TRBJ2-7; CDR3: CASTNSPDRGLEQYF
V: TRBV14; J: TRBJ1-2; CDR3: CASSQATDYRGRGYTF
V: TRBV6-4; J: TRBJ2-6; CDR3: CASSVFSGANVLTF
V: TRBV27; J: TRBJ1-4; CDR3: CASSLRGQGELFF
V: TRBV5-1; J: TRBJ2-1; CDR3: CASSLVTGPNEQFF
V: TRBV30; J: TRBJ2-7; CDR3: CAWRQGVYEQYF
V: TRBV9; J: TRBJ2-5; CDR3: CASSVEGGTSGRETQYF
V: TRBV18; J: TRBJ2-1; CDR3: CASSPLAQPGSYNEQFF
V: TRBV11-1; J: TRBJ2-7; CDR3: CASSLGGSLSYEQYF
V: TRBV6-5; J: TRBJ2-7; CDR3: CASRPADEVVYEQYF
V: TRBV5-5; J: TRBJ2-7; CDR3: CASSLAPRAYEQYF
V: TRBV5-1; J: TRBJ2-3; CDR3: CASRGVKGTDTQYF
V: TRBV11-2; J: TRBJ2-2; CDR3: CASSATSGSINTGELFF
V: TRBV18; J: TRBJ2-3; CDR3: CASSPVLAGGFPGTDTQYF
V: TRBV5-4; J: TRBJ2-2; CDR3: CASSLAGANTGELFF